This entry lists 15 T cell receptor beta chains sequenced from one sample in a study of beta chain features in type 1 diabetes. Study conclusions and caveats: Moderately but significantly shorter TCRB CDR3s were found in Type 1 diabetes patients in all four CD4+ subsets.

No antigens are known for them. The investigators reverse transcribed all of the isolated RNA, so they sequenced expressed TCRB transcripts. The data were produced by immunoSEQ multiplex PCR, yet TCRdb's version contains in-frame clones alone and is incomplete. The table lists more than 55,000 clones, 52% of them singletons. Material for sequencing was Tregs from blood. The origin of the receptors is a woman aged 40 to 50 with type 1 diabetes.

The CDR3 coding sequence is TGTGCCAGCAGCTTCGGAGGGAGGGGAAACACCATATATTTT. This sequence encodes CASSFGGRGNTIYF. This chain connects TRBV7-2 to TRBJ1-3; no reliable D call. The CDR3 runs 14 residues. Germline V lookup: CDR1 SGHTA, CDR2 FQGNSA. Deletions cut 3 bases from V and 4 bases from J, with 10 bases between.

In its sample, this clone was seen a few times. This chain connects TRBV27 to TRBJ2-1, with D possibly being TRBD1 (6 bases). The length of the CDR3 is 16 residues. V gave up 4 bases and J gave up 0 bases, with 13 bases separating them. Looked up from germline, CDR1 is MNHEY and CDR2 is SMNVEV (reference sequence). The CDR3 sequence is CASSSGSQGSYNEQFF. The CDR3 nucleotides are TGTGCCAGCAGTTCGGGTTCACAGGGCTCCTACAATGAGCAGTTCTTC.

The chain joins TRBV6-5 to TRBJ2-7, with 8 positions matching TRBD1. The length of the CDR3 is 14 residues. J lost 6 bases, V lost 6 bases, and 10 bases had no gene match. Germline V gene lookup returns CDR1 MNHEY and CDR2 SVGAGI. The CDR3 here is CASRITGGGREQYF. The CDR3 DNA reads TGTGCCAGCAGGATTACAGGGGGTGGACGCGAGCAGTACTTC.

This clone was observed a few times. The chain employs TRBV7-2 and TRBJ2-7; weak D call: TRBD1 (6 bases). V was cut by 5 bases and J by 0 bases, with 11 bases left in between. The CDR3 is made up of 14 amino acids. Germline V gene lookup returns CDR1 SGHTA and CDR2 FQGNSA. The CDR3 reads CASSPGTFSYEQYF. CDR3 sequence (DNA): TGTGCCAGCAGCCCCGGGACATTCTCCTACGAGCAGTACTTC.

This clone has only one observation. V and J are TRBV30 and TRBJ1-2; the D gene is possibly TRBD1 (5 bases). The CDR3 loop spans 11 amino acids. The ends were cut back, 8 bases at V and 9 bases at J, with 16 bases in the middle. The V gene's germline CDR1 is GTSNPN and CDR2 SVGIG (reference sequence). The CDR3 DNA follows: TGTGCCCGGACTGGCAGGGTTAGCTACACCTTC. Translating it yields CARTGRVSYTF. Looking up the rest from reference TRBV30 and TRBJ1-2 gives the full variable domain: SQTIHQWPATLVQPVGSPLSLECTVEGTSNPNLYWYRQAAGRGLQLLFYSVGIGQISSEVPQNLSASRPQDRQFILSSKKLLLSDSGFYLCARTGRVSYTFGSGTRLTVV.

The chain joins TRBV2 to TRBJ2-5; D remains ambiguous. TRBJ2-7 explains the end of the DNA better; the J call may be wrong. This CDR3 has 11 amino acids. Germline V gene lookup returns CDR1 SNHLY and CDR2 FYNNEI. The DNA of the CDR3 is TGTGCCAGCGCGGCTTCCTACGAGCAGTACTTC. Translated: CASAASYEQYF.

As concerns this clone: It is likely a read error, because the conserved phenylalanine at the end of the CDR3 is missing. The V call is TRBV28, the J call TRBJ2-7; D tentatively fits TRBD1 or TRBD2 (5 bases each). Trimming stripped 5 bases from V and 3 bases from J, with 14 bases between. CDR3 length: 14 amino acids. CDR1 and CDR2 (germline): MDHEN, SYDVKM. CDR3 nucleotides: TGTGCCAGCAGTAGCCCGAATGGGGGCTACGAGCAGTACCTC. This translates into CASSSPNGGYEQYL.

This clone was found many times. V usage is TRBV7-2 and J usage is TRBJ2-7, with 13 positions matching TRBD2. The CDR3 spans 15 residues. Losses at the gene ends were 4 bases for V and 5 bases for J; bases not matched to a gene: 5. CDR1 SGHTA and CDR2 FQGNSA come from the germline V gene. CDR3 nucleotide sequence: TGTGCCAGCAGCTCTGACGGACTAGCGGGAGACGAGCAGTACTTC. Protein sequence: CASSSDGLAGDEQYF.

V gene TRBV7-9 combines with J gene TRBJ1-2; unclear D gene. The V and J ends lost 5 bases and 4 bases respectively, with 11 bases between them. This CDR3 is built from 13 residues. CDR1 SEHNR and CDR2 FQNEAQ come from the germline V gene (reference sequence). CDR3 residues: CASSPQEVYGYTF. The CDR3 region has the DNA TGTGCCAGCAGCCCCCAGGAGGTCTATGGCTACACCTTC.

The chain recombines TRBV6-6 with TRBJ1-2, with D perhaps matching TRBD1 (5 bases). This CDR3 is built from 12 residues. Between the trimmed V and J ends, which lost 4 bases and 8 bases, there was a span of 11 bases. CDR1 MNHNY and CDR2 SVGAGI come from the germline V gene (reference sequence). CDR3 coding DNA: TGTGCCAGCAGTTCGGGACTCCAGGGCTACACCTTC. This encodes CASSSGLQGYTF.

The chain is built from TRBV5-5 and TRBJ1-4; 8 nucleotides match TRBD1. This CDR3 contains 16 residues. J was trimmed by 5 bases and V by 4 bases; bases with no gene match: 10. Germline V lookup: CDR1 SGHKS, CDR2 YYEKEE (reference sequence). For the CDR3, the DNA is TGTGCCAGCAGCCGACCGGGACAGGCCGAAAATGAAAAACTGTTTTTT. It yields the protein CASSRPGQAENEKLFF.

V usage is TRBV5-1 and J usage is TRBJ1-4, with a weak D call TRBD1 (5 bases). This CDR3 has 16 residues. The germline V and J ends were trimmed by 1 base and 0 bases, with 10 bases remaining between them. Per germline, CDR1 SGHRS and CDR2 YFSETQ. The DNA for the CDR3 is TGCGCCAGCAGCTTGACAGGCTATCCAACTAATGAAAAACTGTTTTTT. Its translation: CASSLTGYPTNEKLFF.

J is TRBJ2-7 and V is TRBV27; 7 bases match TRBD1. Trimming at V came to 2 bases and at J to 2 bases, leaving 3 bases not matched to a gene. Germline CDR1 MNHEY, CDR2 SMNVEV (reference sequence). The CDR3 runs 14 residues. CDR3 sequence reads: CASSLQGVPYEQYF. In DNA form, the CDR3 reads TGTGCCAGCAGTTTACAGGGGGTCCCCTACGAGCAGTACTTC.

This chain joins TRBV19 and TRBJ2-1; D possibly corresponds to TRBD2 (6 bases). Germline V gene lookup returns CDR1 LNHDA and CDR2 SQIVND (reference sequence). V lost 3 bases to trimming and J lost 2 bases, with 14 bases between them. There are 16 residues in the CDR3. For the CDR3, the DNA is TGTGCCAGTAGTATTGGGGGGAGGAGAACCTACAATGAGCAGTTCTTC. Amino acid sequence: CASSIGGRRTYNEQFF.

This chain links TRBV6-5 with TRBJ2-1; perhaps TRBD1 as D (5 bases). This CDR3 region has 14 residues. Germline V lookup: CDR1 MNHEY, CDR2 SVGAGI. The ends were cut back, 5 bases at V and 2 bases at J, with 10 bases in the middle. The CDR3 sequence is CASSPDRAYNEQFF. The CDR3 DNA reads as TGTGCCAGCAGTCCAGACAGAGCCTACAATGAGCAGTTCTTC.